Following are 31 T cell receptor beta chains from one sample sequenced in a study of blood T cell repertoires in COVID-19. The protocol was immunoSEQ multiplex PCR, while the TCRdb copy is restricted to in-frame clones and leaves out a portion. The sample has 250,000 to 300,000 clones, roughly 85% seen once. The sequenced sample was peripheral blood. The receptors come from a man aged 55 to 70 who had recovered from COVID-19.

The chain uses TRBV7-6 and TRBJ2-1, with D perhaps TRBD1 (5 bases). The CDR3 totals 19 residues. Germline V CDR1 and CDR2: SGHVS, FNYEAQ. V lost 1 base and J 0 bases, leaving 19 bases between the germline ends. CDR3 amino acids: CASSLVIRTQVNSYNEQFF. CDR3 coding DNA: TGTGCCAGCAGCTTAGTGATTCGGACACAGGTTAACTCCTACAATGAGCAGTTCTTC.

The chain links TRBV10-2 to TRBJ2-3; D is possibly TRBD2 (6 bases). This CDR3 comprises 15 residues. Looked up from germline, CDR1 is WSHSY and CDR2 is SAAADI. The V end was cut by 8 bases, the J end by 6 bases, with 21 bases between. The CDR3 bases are TGCGCCAGCGGTAAACTAGGGAGGATTCTGGATACGCAGTATTTT. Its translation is CASGKLGRILDTQYF.

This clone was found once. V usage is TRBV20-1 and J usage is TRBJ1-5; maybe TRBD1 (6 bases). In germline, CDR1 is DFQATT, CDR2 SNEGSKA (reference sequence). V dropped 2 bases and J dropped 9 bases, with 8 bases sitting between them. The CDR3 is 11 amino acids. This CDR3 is CSARPRGPQHF. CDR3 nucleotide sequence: TGCAGTGCTAGACCCAGGGGGCCCCAGCATTTT.

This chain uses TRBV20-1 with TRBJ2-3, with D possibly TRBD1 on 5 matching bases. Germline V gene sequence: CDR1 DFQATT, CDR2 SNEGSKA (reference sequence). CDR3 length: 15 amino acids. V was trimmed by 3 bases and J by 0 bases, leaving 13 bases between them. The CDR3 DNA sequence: TGCAGTGCTAGTTTCGTGACAGTTAGCACAGATACGCAGTATTTT. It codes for CSASFVTVSTDTQYF.

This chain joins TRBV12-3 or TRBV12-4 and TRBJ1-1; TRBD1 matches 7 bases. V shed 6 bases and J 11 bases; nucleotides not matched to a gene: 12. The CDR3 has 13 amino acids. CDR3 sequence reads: CASSPTGELRAFF. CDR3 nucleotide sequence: TGTGCCAGCAGCCCAACAGGGGAGTTACGGGCTTTCTTT.

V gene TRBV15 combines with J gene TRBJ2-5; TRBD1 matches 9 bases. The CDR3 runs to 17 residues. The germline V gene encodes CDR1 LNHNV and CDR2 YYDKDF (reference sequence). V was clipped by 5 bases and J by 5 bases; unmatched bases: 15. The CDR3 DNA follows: TGTGCCACCAGCCCTTCCACAGGGGGCGTTTTTGGGGAGACCCAGTACTTC. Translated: CATSPSTGGVFGETQYF.

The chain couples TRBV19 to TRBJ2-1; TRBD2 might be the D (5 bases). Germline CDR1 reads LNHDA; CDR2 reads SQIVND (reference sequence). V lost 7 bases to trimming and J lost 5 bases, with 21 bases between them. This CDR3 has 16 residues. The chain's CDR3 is CASTHSRAPGNNEQFF. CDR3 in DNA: TGTGCCAGTACCCACAGCCGGGCCCCCGGGAACAATGAGCAGTTCTTC.

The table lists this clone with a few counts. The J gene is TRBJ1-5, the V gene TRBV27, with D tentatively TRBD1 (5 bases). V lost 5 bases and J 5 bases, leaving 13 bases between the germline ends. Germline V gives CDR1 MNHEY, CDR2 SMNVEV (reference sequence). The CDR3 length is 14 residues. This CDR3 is CASSPQTAYQPQHF. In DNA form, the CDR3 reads TGTGCCAGCAGTCCCCAGACAGCTTATCAGCCCCAGCATTTT.

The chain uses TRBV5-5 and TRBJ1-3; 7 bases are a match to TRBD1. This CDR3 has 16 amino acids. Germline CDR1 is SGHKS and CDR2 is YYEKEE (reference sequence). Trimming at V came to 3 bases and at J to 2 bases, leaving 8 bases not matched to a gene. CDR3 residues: CASSSREGGPGNTIYF. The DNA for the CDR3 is TGTGCCAGCAGCTCTCGGGAAGGGGGCCCTGGAAACACCATATATTTT.

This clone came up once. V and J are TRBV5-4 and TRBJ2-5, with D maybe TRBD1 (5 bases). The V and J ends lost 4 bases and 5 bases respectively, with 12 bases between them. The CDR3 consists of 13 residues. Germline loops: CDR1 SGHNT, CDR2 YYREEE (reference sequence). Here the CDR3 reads CASSEKGWETQYF. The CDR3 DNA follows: TGTGCCAGCAGCGAGAAGGGGTGGGAGACCCAGTACTTC.

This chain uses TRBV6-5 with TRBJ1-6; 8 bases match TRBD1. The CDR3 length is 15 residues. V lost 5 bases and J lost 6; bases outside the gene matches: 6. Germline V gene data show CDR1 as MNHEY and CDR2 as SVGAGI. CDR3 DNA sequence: TGTGCCAGCAGTACAGACAGGGGCGGTAATTCACCCCTCCACTTT. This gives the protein CASSTDRGGNSPLHF.

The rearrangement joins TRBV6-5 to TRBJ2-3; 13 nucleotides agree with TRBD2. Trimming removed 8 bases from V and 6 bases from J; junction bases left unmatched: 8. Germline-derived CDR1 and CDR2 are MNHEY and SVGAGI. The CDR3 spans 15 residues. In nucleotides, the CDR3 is TGTGCCAGCCGAAGGACTAGCGGGGGCGGGGATACGCAGTATTTT. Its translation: CASRRTSGGGDTQYF.

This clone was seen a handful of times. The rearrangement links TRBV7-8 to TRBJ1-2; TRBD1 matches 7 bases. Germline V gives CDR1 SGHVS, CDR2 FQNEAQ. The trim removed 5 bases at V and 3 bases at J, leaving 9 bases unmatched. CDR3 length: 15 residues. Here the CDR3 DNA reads TGTGCCAGCAGCCGCCAAGGGGGCATAGACTATGGCTACACCTTC. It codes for CASSRQGGIDYGYTF. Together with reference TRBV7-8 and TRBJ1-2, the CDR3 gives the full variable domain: GAGVSQSPRYKVAKRGQDVALRCDPISGHVSLFWYQQALGQGPEFLTYFQNEAQLDKSGLPSDRFFAERPEGSVSTLKIQRTQQEDSAVYLCASSRQGGIDYGYTFGSGTRLTVV.

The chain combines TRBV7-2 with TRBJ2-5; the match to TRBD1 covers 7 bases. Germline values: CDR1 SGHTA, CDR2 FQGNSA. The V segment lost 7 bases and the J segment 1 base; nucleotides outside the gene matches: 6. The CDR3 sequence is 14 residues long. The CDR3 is CASTYPGGQETQYF. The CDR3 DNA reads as TGTGCCAGCACTTATCCAGGGGGCCAAGAGACCCAGTACTTC.

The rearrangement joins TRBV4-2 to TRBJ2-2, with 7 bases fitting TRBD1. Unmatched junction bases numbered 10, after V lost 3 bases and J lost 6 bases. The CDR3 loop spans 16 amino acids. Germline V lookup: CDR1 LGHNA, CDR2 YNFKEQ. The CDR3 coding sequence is TGTGCCAGCAGCCACTCCGACAGGGTGTCGTCCGGGGAGCTGTTTTTT. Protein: CASSHSDRVSSGELFF.

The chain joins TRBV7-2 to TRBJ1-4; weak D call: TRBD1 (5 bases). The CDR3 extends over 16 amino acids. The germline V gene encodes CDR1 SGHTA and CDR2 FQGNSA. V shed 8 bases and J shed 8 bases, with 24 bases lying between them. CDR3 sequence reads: CASSTLGVRVGEKLFF. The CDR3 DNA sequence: TGTGCCAGCTCGACCCTAGGGGTCCGGGTCGGAGAAAAACTGTTTTTT.

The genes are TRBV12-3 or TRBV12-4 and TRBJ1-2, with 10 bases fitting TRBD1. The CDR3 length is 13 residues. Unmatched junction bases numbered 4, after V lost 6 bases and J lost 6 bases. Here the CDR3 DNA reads TGTGCCAGCAGGACAGGGGGCGCGAATGGCTACACCTTC. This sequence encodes CASRTGGANGYTF.

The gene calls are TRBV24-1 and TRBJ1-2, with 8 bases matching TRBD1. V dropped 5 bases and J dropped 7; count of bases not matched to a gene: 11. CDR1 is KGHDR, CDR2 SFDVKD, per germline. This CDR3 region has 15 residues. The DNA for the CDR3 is TGTGCCACCAGTGGGGCAGGGGGCCCCTCGGGTGGCTACACCTTC. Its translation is CATSGAGGPSGGYTF.

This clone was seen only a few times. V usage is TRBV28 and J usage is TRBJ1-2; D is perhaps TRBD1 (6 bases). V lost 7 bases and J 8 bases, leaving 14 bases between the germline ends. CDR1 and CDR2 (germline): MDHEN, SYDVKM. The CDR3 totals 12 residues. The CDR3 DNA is TGTGCCAGCAATTACAGGGTTGGAGGCTACACCTTC. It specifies CASNYRVGGYTF.

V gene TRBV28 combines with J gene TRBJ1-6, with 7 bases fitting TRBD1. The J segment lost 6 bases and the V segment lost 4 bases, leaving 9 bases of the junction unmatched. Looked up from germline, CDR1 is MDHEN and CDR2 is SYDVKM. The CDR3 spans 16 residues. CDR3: CASSSHRDSFNSPLHF. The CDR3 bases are TGTGCCAGCAGTTCCCACCGGGACAGTTTTAATTCACCCCTCCACTTT.

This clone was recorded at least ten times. This CDR3 is CASSHTGTGGSPLHF. The CDR3 nucleotides read TGTGCCAGCAGTCACACCGGGACAGGGGGGTCACCCCTCCACTTT. This chain uses TRBV6-5 with TRBJ1-6; 11 bases agree with TRBD1. V lost 5 bases to trimming and J lost 10 bases; unmatched junction nucleotides: 7. CDR1 is MNHEY and CDR2 is SVGAGI in the germline V gene. This CDR3 has 15 residues.

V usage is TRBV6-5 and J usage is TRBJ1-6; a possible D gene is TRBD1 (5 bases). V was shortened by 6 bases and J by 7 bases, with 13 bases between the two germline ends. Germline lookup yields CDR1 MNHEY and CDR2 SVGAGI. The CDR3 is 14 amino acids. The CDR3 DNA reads TGTGCCAGCAGCCACCGGGACTCCAATTCACCCCTCCACTTT. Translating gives CASSHRDSNSPLHF.

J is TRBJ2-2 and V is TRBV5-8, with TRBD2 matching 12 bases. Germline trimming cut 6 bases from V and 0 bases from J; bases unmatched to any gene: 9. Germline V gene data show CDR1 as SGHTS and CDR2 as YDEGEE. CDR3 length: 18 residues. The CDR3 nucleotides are TGTGCCAGCAACCGAGGACTAGCGGGGACCACGAACACCGGGGAGCTGTTTTTT. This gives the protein CASNRGLAGTTNTGELFF.

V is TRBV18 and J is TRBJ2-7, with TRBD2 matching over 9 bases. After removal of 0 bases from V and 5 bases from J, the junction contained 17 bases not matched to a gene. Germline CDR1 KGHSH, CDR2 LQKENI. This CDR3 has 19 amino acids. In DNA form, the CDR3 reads TGTGCCAGCTCACCACCCTTGCAGGGACGTAGCGGGAGTAACGACGAGCAGTACTTC. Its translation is CASSPPLQGRSGSNDEQYF. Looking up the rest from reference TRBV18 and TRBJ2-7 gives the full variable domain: NAGVMQNPRHLVRRRGQEARLRCSPMKGHSHVYWYRQLPEEGLKFMVYLQKENIIDESGMPKERFSAEFPKEGPSILRIQQVVRGDSAAYFCASSPPLQGRSGSNDEQYFGPGTRLTVT.

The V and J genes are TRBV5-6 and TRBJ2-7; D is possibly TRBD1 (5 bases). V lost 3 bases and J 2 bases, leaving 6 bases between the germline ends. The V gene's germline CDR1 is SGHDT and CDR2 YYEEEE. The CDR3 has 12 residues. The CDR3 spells CASSWGPYEQYF. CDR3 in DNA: TGTGCCAGCAGCTGGGGCCCCTACGAGCAGTACTTC.

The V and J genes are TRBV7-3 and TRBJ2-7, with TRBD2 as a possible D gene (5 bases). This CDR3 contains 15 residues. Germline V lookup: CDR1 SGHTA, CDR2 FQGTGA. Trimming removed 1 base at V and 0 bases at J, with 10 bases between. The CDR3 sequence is CASSLSPGSSYEQYF. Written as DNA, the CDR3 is TGTGCCAGCAGCTTAAGTCCGGGGAGCTCCTACGAGCAGTACTTC.

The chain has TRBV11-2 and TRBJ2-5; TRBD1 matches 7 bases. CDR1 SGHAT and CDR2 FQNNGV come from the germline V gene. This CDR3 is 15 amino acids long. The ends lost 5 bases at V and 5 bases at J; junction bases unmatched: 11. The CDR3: CASSAQGVRGETQYF. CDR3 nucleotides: TGTGCCAGCAGCGCCCAGGGGGTACGGGGCGAGACCCAGTACTTC. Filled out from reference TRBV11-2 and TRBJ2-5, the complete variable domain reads EAGVAQSPRYKIIEKRQSVAFWCNPISGHATLYWYQQILGQGPKLLIQFQNNGVVDDSQLPKDRFSAERLKGVDSTLKIQPAKLEDSAVYLCASSAQGVRGETQYFGPGTRLLVL.

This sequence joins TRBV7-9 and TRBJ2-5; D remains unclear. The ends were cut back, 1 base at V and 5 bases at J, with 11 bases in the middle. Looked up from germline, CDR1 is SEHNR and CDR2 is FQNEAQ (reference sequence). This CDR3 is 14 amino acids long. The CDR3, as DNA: TGTGCCAGCAGCTTAGATCTAGGCTCGGAGACCCAGTACTTC. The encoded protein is CASSLDLGSETQYF.

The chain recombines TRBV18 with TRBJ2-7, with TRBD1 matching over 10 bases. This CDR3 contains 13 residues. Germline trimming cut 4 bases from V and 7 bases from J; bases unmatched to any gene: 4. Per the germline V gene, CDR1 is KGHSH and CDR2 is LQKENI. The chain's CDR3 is CASSQGTGEEQYF. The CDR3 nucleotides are TGTGCCAGCTCACAAGGGACAGGGGAAGAGCAGTACTTC.

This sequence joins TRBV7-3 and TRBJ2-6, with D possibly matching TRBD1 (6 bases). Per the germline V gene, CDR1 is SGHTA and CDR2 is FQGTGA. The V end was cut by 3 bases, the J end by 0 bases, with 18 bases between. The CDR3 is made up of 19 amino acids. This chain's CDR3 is CASSLLKTGLVSGANVLTF. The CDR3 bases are TGTGCCAGCAGCTTGCTTAAGACAGGTCTTGTCTCTGGGGCCAACGTCCTGACTTTC.

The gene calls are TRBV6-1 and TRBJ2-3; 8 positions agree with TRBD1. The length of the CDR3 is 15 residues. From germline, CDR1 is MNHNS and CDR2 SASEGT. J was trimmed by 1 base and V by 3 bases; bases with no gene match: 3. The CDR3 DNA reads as TGTGCCAGCAGTGAGGTGGGACAGGGCACAGATACGCAGTATTTT. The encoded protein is CASSEVGQGTDTQYF.